The 25 T cell receptor beta chains listed next were all sequenced from one sample in a study of T cell repertoires in ileal Crohn's disease. The protocol was immunoSEQ multiplex PCR, while the TCRdb copy is restricted to in-frame clones and leaves out a portion. The table records some 15,000 clones, nearly 85% of them present only once. Sequenced input: ileal tissue. These receptor sequences come from an adult with Crohn's disease.

The rearrangement joins TRBV12-5 to TRBJ2-2; 10 nucleotides agree with TRBD1. Germline CDR1 is LGHNT and CDR2 is FRNRAP. Trimming at V came to 5 bases and at J to 5 bases, leaving 11 bases not matched to a gene. The CDR3 consists of 17 residues. CDR3 nucleotides: TGTGCTAGTGGTCTCACTTCGGGACAGGGGTTGACCGGGGAGCTGTTTTTT. Its protein product is CASGLTSGQGLTGELFF.

V is TRBV7-2 and J is TRBJ2-7; 10 bases are a match to TRBD2. Germline CDR1 SGHTA, CDR2 FQGNSA. J lost 2 bases, V lost 5 bases, and 3 bases had no gene match. This CDR3 contains 14 residues. The CDR3 DNA sequence: TGTGCCAGCAGCCGCCTAGCGGGAGCCTACGAGCAGTACTTC. The encoded protein is CASSRLAGAYEQYF.

The rearrangement uses TRBV19 and TRBJ2-6, with TRBD1 matching 8 bases. V shed 3 bases, J shed 0 bases, and the junction held 1 base outside the gene matches. CDR3 size: 16 residues. Germline V CDR1 and CDR2: LNHDA, SQIVND (reference sequence). In nucleotides, the CDR3 is TGTGCCAGTAGTATGGGACAGGCCTCTGGGGCCAACGTCCTGACTTTC. Residues: CASSMGQASGANVLTF. Variable domain in full (rest from reference TRBV19 and TRBJ2-6): DGGITQSPKYLFRKEGQNVTLSCEQNLNHDAMYWYRQDPGQGLRLIYYSQIVNDFQKGDIAEGYSVSREKKESFPLTVTSAQKNPTAFYLCASSMGQASGANVLTFGAGSRLTVL.

The chain joins TRBV14 to TRBJ1-5; no definite D call. The V gene's germline CDR1 is SGHDN and CDR2 FVKESK. V was clipped by 1 base and J by 6 bases, with 10 bases between them. The CDR3 runs 14 residues. CDR3 DNA: TGTGCCAGCAGCCAAGTCCCGCGGGGTCAGCCCCAGCATTTT. Translation: CASSQVPRGQPQHF.

The chain employs TRBV5-5 and TRBJ2-4, with TRBD2 matching 7 bases. Unmatched junction bases numbered 5, after V lost 4 bases and J lost 1 base. Germline V gene data show CDR1 as SGHKS and CDR2 as YYEKEE (reference sequence). CDR3 length equals 15 residues. The DNA for the CDR3 is TGTGCCAGCAGCGGGGAGGGAGAGGCCAAAAACATTCAGTACTTC. This sequence encodes CASSGEGEAKNIQYF.

The chain has TRBV29-1 and TRBJ1-1; 7 positions agree with TRBD1. The CDR3 is made up of 13 amino acids. Looked up from germline, CDR1 is SQVTM and CDR2 is ANQGSEA. The V gene end was trimmed by 1 base and the J gene end by 4 bases; junction bases not matched to a gene: 3. CDR3 sequence reads: CSVEGDRATEAFF. The CDR3, as DNA: TGCAGCGTTGAAGGCGACAGGGCCACTGAAGCTTTCTTT.

The chain has TRBV5-1 and TRBJ2-5; tentatively, D is TRBD1 (6 bases). There are 14 residues in the CDR3. The V and J ends lost 4 bases and 4 bases respectively, with 14 bases between them. Germline loops: CDR1 SGHRS, CDR2 YFSETQ. The CDR3 bases are TGCGCCAGCAGCATATACAGGGCACGAGAGACCCAGTACTTC. Amino acid sequence: CASSIYRARETQYF.

This clone was observed a few times. The CDR3 bases are TGTGCCAGCAGGGACGCAAGACAGGTGAGGATCCCCCTCCACTTT. It yields the protein CASRDARQVRIPLHF. The chain has TRBV6-1 and TRBJ1-6; possible D gene TRBD1, 6 bases. Germline-derived CDR1 and CDR2 are MNHNS and SASEGT. This CDR3 is built from 15 residues. V was trimmed by 6 bases and J by 13 bases, leaving 22 bases between them.

The chain links TRBV5-6 to TRBJ2-4; 7 bases agree with TRBD2. Germline V CDR1 and CDR2: SGHDT, YYEEEE. V dropped 2 bases and J dropped 0; count of bases not matched to a gene: 5. This CDR3 has 16 amino acids. The CDR3 loop is CASSFRRESAKNIQYF. The CDR3 coding sequence is TGTGCCAGCAGCTTTAGGCGGGAGTCAGCCAAAAACATTCAGTACTTC.

V gene TRBV6-5 combines with J gene TRBJ2-1, with 7 bases identical to TRBD2. V lost 6 bases to trimming and J lost 1 base; unmatched junction nucleotides: 6. Germline-derived CDR1 and CDR2 are MNHEY and SVGAGI. The CDR3 sequence is 15 residues long. DNA for the CDR3: TGTGCCAGCAGGGCCGGGAGGTGGTCCTACAATGAGCAGTTCTTC. Its translation is CASRAGRWSYNEQFF.

The chain recombines TRBV11-1 with TRBJ1-1; TRBD1 might be the D (6 bases). This CDR3 has 13 residues. V gave up 11 bases and J gave up 4 bases, with 17 bases separating them. Germline V gene lookup returns CDR1 SGHAT and CDR2 FQDESV (reference sequence). The CDR3 DNA reads as TGTGCCGTCAGCCCAGGGGCTGTCACTGAAGCTTTCTTT. Its translation: CAVSPGAVTEAFF.

The rearrangement uses TRBV6-5 and TRBJ2-7; 7 bases agree with TRBD1. V gave up 4 bases and J gave up 3 bases; unmatched junction bases: 12. Germline-derived CDR1 and CDR2 are MNHEY and SVGAGI. The CDR3 loop spans 16 amino acids. The chain's CDR3 is CASSFRPGQLNYEQYF. DNA for the CDR3: TGTGCCAGCAGTTTTAGGCCGGGACAGTTGAACTACGAGCAGTACTTC.

The chain recombines TRBV5-6 with TRBJ1-4; D unclear. The CDR3 has 16 residues. Germline V lookup: CDR1 SGHDT, CDR2 YYEEEE. Trimming stripped 0 bases from V and 0 bases from J, with 9 bases between. DNA for the CDR3: TGTGCCAGCAGCTTGGGCCCTAGGCCAACTAATGAAAAACTGTTTTTT. Residues: CASSLGPRPTNEKLFF.

As concerns this clone: This sample also contains other DNA sequences that code for the same CDR3. This rearrangement joins TRBV7-9 to TRBJ2-7, with D possibly matching TRBD2 (6 bases). CDR1 is SEHNR and CDR2 is FQNEAQ in the germline V gene (reference sequence). V lost 2 bases, J lost 6 bases, and 11 bases lay in between. The CDR3 has 13 amino acids. DNA of the CDR3: TGTGCCAGCAGCTTAACGGGAGTGGGCGAGCAGTACTTC. This encodes CASSLTGVGEQYF.

This clone is a singleton in its sample. In the same sample, other DNA sequences code for this CDR3. The rearrangement joins TRBV6-5 to TRBJ2-5, with D unclear. V was pared by 7 bases and J by 4 bases, with 10 bases between. Germline CDR1 is MNHEY and CDR2 is SVGAGI. This CDR3 is built from 12 residues. CDR3 loop: CASKAGRETQYF. The CDR3 bases are TGTGCCAGCAAAGCAGGCCGAGAGACCCAGTACTTC.

This chain links TRBV9 with TRBJ2-3; 10 bases match TRBD2. Trimming removed 0 bases from V and 10 bases from J; junction bases left unmatched: 8. The CDR3 consists of 15 residues. The germline CDR1 and CDR2 sequences are SGDLS and YYNGEE. CDR3 in DNA: TGTGCCAGCAGCGTAGATAGTGAAGCGGGGGGGGCGCAGTATTTT. Translating gives CASSVDSEAGGAQYF.

The chain uses TRBV7-3 and TRBJ1-1, with D possibly being TRBD1 (6 bases). Germline V gene lookup returns CDR1 SGHTA and CDR2 FQGTGA. Trimming removed 1 base at V and 7 bases at J, with 13 bases between. This CDR3 comprises 14 residues. CDR3 DNA: TGTGCCAGCAGCTTAAAGCGGGGGGCGAATGAAGCTTTCTTT. This codes for CASSLKRGANEAFF.

The chain carries TRBV5-1 and TRBJ2-6, with a possible D match to TRBD1 (6 bases). Per the germline V gene, CDR1 is SGHRS and CDR2 is YFSETQ. The CDR3 totals 15 residues. V lost 3 bases and J lost 3, with 10 bases in between. The CDR3 loop is CASSSGAVGANVLTF. The DNA of the CDR3 is TGCGCCAGCAGCTCAGGGGCAGTTGGGGCCAACGTCCTGACTTTC.

This clone was seen more than once but under ten times. The chain has TRBV7-9 and TRBJ1-4, with a tentative D call TRBD1 (5 bases). The V gene lost 3 bases and the J gene lost 7 bases, with 15 bases spanning the gap. The CDR3 extends over 15 amino acids. Germline-derived CDR1 and CDR2 are SEHNR and FQNEAQ (reference sequence). CDR3 sequence reads: CASSFSGRESEKLFF. The CDR3 DNA sequence: TGTGCCAGCAGCTTCTCTGGCAGGGAAAGTGAAAAACTGTTTTTT.

This chain joins TRBV9 and TRBJ1-1; a possible D gene is TRBD1 (5 bases). Germline lookup yields CDR1 SGDLS and CDR2 YYNGEE. The CDR3 consists of 14 residues. Trimming left V 4 bases short and J 2 bases short, with 12 bases between. The chain's CDR3 is CASSTRQSNTEAFF. CDR3 nucleotide sequence: TGTGCCAGCAGCACCCGACAGAGCAACACTGAAGCTTTCTTT.

V usage is TRBV18 and J usage is TRBJ1-1; D is uncertain. Per the germline V gene, CDR1 is KGHSH and CDR2 is LQKENI. Trimming shortened V by 6 bases and J by 4 bases, and 12 bases separated the two germline ends. The CDR3 has 13 residues. The CDR3 region is CASSYLSGTEAFF. CDR3 nucleotides: TGTGCCAGCTCCTACCTCTCGGGCACTGAAGCTTTCTTT.

The chain is built from TRBV12-5 and TRBJ2-7; 7 bases match TRBD2. This CDR3 comprises 13 residues. Germline CDR1 LGHNT, CDR2 FRNRAP. V dropped 1 base and J dropped 5; count of bases not matched to a gene: 2. The chain's CDR3 is CASGLGGRDEQYF. CDR3 coding DNA: TGTGCTAGTGGTTTGGGAGGGAGGGACGAGCAGTACTTC.

The V call is TRBV6-1, the J call TRBJ2-1, with 7 bases matching TRBD1. The CDR3 is 14 amino acids. Per germline, CDR1 MNHNS and CDR2 SASEGT. Unmatched junction bases numbered 13, after V lost 9 bases and J lost 8 bases. CDR3 residues: CASCSSHRGDEQFF. The CDR3 bases are TGTGCCAGTTGTTCAAGCCACAGGGGCGATGAGCAGTTCTTC.

As DNA, the CDR3 is TGTGCCAGCAGCTTGGGTCAGCGGATGGAAAAACTGTTTTTT. Amino acids: CASSLGQRMEKLFF. The V gene is TRBV5-4, the J gene TRBJ1-4; the D is unclear. CDR3 length: 14 residues. CDR1 is SGHNT, CDR2 YYREEE, per germline (reference sequence). V was shortened by 0 bases and J by 8 bases, with 11 bases between the two germline ends.

The chain carries TRBV19 and TRBJ1-1, with D unresolved. The CDR3 sequence is 13 residues long. Germline V lookup: CDR1 LNHDA, CDR2 SQIVND (reference sequence). Trimming shortened V by 5 bases and J by 0 bases, and 7 bases separated the two germline ends. The CDR3 spells CASSRGMNTEAFF. CDR3 coding DNA: TGTGCCAGTAGTCGAGGCATGAACACTGAAGCTTTCTTT.